The present TCR beta chain was sequenced within a study of blood T cell repertoires in COVID-19 (dated by TCRdb to the early 2020s). In terms of the full investigation: Collaborator samples came from the United States, Italy and Spain and covered acute and convalescent phases of COVID-19. The samples were drawn from the first 160 participants of the ongoing ImmuneRACE study and from 950 to 1,500 subjects provided by 6 global collaborators. The material from the prospective study consisted of cDNA or gDNA derived from T cells, B-cell-depleted T cells, or PBMCs. Sample metadata almost always included a de-identified subject ID, COVID-19 status, age in years and sex. The repertoires were released in a freely available public database intended as a resource for research on the immune response to SARS-CoV-2. Deeply sampled blood TCRbeta repertoires from subjects exposed to, actively infected with, or recovered from COVID-19 were included in the dataset. Where available, HLA class I and class II types were taken from metadata supplied by the sample provider and were not determined by assay-based typing.

What the research found in general, with its limitations: Clinical and demographic metadata were provided uncurated, with the amount varying by source and participant.

Samples from volunteer blood donors who had recovered from COVID-19 were contributed by a second Seattle source. The collaborating institutions used their own protocols to collect whole blood in K2EDTA tubes. For TCRbeta analysis, collaborator samples were shipped as frozen whole blood, as isolated PBMCs, or as DNA extracted from either sample type. TCRbeta CDR3 regions were amplified from genomic DNA by means of the immunoSEQ Assay, a bias-controlled multiplex PCR. The published analysis was carried out like this. Nucleated cell counts per sample were estimated from amplification of reference gene primers within the assay. To quantify the absolute abundance of each unique TCRbeta CDR3 rearrangement, sequence reads were collapsed and filtered. For each sample, productive Simpson clonality was calculated as the square root of Simpson's diversity index over productive rearrangements. TCRdb limited this immuneACCESS table to in-frame rearrangements with V and J called. A share of clones is missing; checked studies link under half to unresolved V genes, and the rest is unexplained. V and J calls plus clone size are reproduced from that table; the DNA served to infer D and trimming. For this sample the table gives about 220,000 clones, of which 80% to 85% were detected only once. The ten top clones hold about 3% of the sample.

Points on this clone: There is no known antigen for this receptor. No per-base quality is available; no much larger clone lies one base away.

The CDR3 measures 14 amino acids from cysteine to phenylalanine. The entry retains the CDR3 DNA only, 42 bases that are in frame from base 1. CDR1 and CDR2, looked up from the germline V gene, are SQVTM and ANQGSEA. The V end gives up 4 bases and the J end 4 bases, leaving 7 bases in the junction not matched to a gene. The specimen sequenced was peripheral blood. The chain employs TRBV29-1 and TRBJ2-5; TRBD1 lines up with 9 middle nucleotides. The TCR sequence derives from a woman aged 25 to 45 who had recovered from COVID-19. The nucleotides read TGCAGCGTTGTCTCACAGGGGGCGGGAGAGACCCAGTACTTC. This translates into CSVVSQGAGETQYF.